The clone carrying this T cell receptor (beta chain) was found once. In the original analysis: Estimates of nucleated cell counts were drawn from the amplification of reference gene primers. The table came from immunoSEQ multiplex PCR; TCRdb's copy has only in-frame clones and leaves some out. That table supplies the V and J calls and clone size; D and trimming were determined from the DNA. The sample lists 320,000 or so clones; approximately 91% were seen once. This sample was included in a study of blood T cell repertoires in COVID-19. Study-level information: Researchers got acute and convalescent COVID-19 samples from the United States, Italy and Spain.

Trimming removed 5 bases from V and 3 bases from J; junction bases left unmatched: 11. CDR1 SGHDN and CDR2 FVKESK come from the germline V gene. The CDR3 contains 16 residues. Assignments of participants to cohorts depended upon their own reported clinical history. This sequence joins TRBV14 and TRBJ2-7; 9 positions match TRBD2. The clonotype was recovered from a man in his sixties who had recovered from COVID-19. Sequences were obtained from PBMCs or T cells enriched from blood (not recorded which). The CDR3 DNA follows: TGTGCCAGCAGCTACTTCAATGCGGGGGGGGTCTACGAGCAGTACTTC. Protein sequence: CASSYFNAGGVYEQYF.